These 5 T cell receptor beta chains were sequenced from one sample in a study of T cell repertoires in cytomegalovirus infection. TCRdb processed the reads anew with MiXCR; each CDR3 protein has one entry. This sample has about 110,000 distinct CDR3 sequences; 30% to 35% occur once, and the top ten carry about 40%. These receptors have no identified antigens. The sample here was CD8+ T cells from cultured PBMCs, taken from culture after CMV antigen stimulation. Source of these receptors: a human donor in good health (CMV status not recorded). Some clones in this sample may be carry-over from other donors' samples.

This clonotype turned up a few times. The chain employs TRBV6-5 and TRBJ1-1; 7 positions match TRBD1. Unmatched junction bases numbered 15, after V lost 4 bases and J lost 1 base. The CDR3 runs 18 residues. Per germline, CDR1 MNHEY and CDR2 SVGAGI. In DNA, the CDR3 is TGTGCCAGCAGTTTTGGACAGGTTCCGTCTCGCGGGAACACTGAAGCTTTCTTT. Translation: CASSFGQVPSRGNTEAFF.

The chain has TRBV12-3 or TRBV12-4 and TRBJ2-3; 10 bases agree with TRBD2. This CDR3 region has 18 residues. Losses at the gene ends were 3 bases for V and 2 bases for J; bases not matched to a gene: 11. CDR3 DNA: TGTGCCAGCAGTTTCCCAGACTTAGCGGGGGGCATCACAGATACGCAGTATTTT. It codes for CASSFPDLAGGITDTQYF.

This clonotype was seen many times. This chain connects TRBV12-3 or TRBV12-4 to TRBJ1-1; TRBD1 matches 7 bases. The CDR3 sequence is 14 residues long. J was trimmed by 0 bases and V by 6 bases; bases with no gene match: 4. This CDR3 reads CASRQQGMNTEAFF. The CDR3 DNA reads as TGTGCCAGCAGGCAACAGGGGATGAACACTGAAGCTTTCTTT.

The chain employs TRBV11-1 and TRBJ2-5; no clear D gene. The CDR3 covers 12 residues. The germline V gene has CDR1 SGHAT and CDR2 FQDESV (reference sequence). Trimming left V 4 bases short and J 5 bases short, with 8 bases between. The CDR3 DNA reads as TGTGCCAGCAGCTCCGACTTCGAGACCCAGTACTTC. Translation: CASSSDFETQYF.

This clonotype was observed many times. The CDR3: CASSNWQVFGEKLFF. Here the CDR3 DNA reads TGTGCCAGCAGTAATTGGCAGGTTTTTGGTGAAAAACTGTTTTTT. This chain joins TRBV7-2 and TRBJ1-4; D ambiguous. Germline CDR1 SGHTA, CDR2 FQGNSA. The germline V and J ends were trimmed by 6 bases and 7 bases, with 18 bases remaining between them. The length of the CDR3 is 15 residues.